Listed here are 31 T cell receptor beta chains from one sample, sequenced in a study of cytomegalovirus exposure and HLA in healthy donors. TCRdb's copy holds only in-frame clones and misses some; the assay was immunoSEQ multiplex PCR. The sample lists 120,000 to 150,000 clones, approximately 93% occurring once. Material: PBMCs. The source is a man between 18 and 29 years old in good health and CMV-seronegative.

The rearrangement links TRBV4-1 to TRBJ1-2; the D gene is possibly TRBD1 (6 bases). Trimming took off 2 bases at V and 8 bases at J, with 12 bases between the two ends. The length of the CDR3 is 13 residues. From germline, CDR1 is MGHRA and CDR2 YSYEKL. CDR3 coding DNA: TGCGCCAGCAGCCAAACACAGGGCGACGGCTACACCTTC. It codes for CASSQTQGDGYTF.

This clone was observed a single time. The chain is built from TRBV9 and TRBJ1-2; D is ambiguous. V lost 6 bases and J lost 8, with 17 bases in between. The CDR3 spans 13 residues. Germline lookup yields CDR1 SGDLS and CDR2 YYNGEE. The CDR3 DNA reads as TGTGCCAGCAACGGGCTAAGGGAGATCGGCTACACCTTC. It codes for CASNGLREIGYTF.

The CDR3 reads CASSQGRREAGANVLTF. CDR3 bases: TGCGCCAGCAGCCAAGGTCGGAGGGAGGCTGGGGCCAACGTCCTGACTTTC. This rearrangement joins TRBV4-3 to TRBJ2-6, with D possibly matching TRBD2 (6 bases). The ends were cut back, 1 base at V and 2 bases at J, with 12 bases in the middle. Per the germline V gene, CDR1 is LGHNA and CDR2 is YSLEER. The CDR3 length is 17 residues.

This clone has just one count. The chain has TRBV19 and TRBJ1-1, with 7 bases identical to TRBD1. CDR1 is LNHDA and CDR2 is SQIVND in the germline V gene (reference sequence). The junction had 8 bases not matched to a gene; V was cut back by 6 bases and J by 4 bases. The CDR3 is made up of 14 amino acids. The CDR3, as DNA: TGTGCCAGTAGAGAGAACTACAGGGGCACTGAAGCTTTCTTT. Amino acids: CASRENYRGTEAFF.

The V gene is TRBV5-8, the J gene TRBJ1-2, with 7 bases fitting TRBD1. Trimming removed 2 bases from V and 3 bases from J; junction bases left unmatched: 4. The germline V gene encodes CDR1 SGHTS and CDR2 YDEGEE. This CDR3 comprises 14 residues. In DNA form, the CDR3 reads TGTGCCAGCAGCTTAGGGGACAGTCACTATGGCTACACCTTC. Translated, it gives CASSLGDSHYGYTF.

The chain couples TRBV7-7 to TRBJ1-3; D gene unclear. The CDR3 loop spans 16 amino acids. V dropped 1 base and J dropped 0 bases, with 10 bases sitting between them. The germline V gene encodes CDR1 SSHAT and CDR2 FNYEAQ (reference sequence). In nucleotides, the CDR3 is TGTGCCAGCAGCTTAGGGCCGTCAAACTCTGGAAACACCATATATTTT. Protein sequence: CASSLGPSNSGNTIYF. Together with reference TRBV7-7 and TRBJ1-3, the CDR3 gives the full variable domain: GAGVSQSPRYKVTKRGQDVTLRCDPISSHATLYWYQQALGQGPEFLTYFNYEAQPDKSGLPSDRFSAERPEGSISTLTIQRTEQRDSAMYRCASSLGPSNSGNTIYFGEGSWLTVV.

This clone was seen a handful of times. The CDR3 spells CASSFPDIAKNIQYF. The DNA of the CDR3 is TGTGCCAGCAGTTTCCCCGACATAGCCAAAAACATTCAGTACTTC. This sequence joins TRBV28 and TRBJ2-4; D remains unclear. Germline V gene sequence: CDR1 MDHEN, CDR2 SYDVKM. The CDR3 runs to 15 residues. V was cut by 3 bases and J by 0 bases, with 9 bases left in between.

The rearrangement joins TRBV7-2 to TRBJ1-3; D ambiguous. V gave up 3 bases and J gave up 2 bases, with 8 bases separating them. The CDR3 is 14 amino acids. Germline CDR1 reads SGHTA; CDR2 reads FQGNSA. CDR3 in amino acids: CASSFGDTGNTIYF. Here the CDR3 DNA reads TGTGCCAGCAGCTTCGGGGATACTGGAAACACCATATATTTT.

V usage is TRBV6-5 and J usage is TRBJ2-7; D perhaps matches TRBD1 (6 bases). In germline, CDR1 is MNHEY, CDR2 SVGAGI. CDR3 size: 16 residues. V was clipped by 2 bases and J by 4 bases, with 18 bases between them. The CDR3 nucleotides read TGTGCCAGCAGTTACAACCTCAACAGGGTCAGATACGAGCAGTACTTC. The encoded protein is CASSYNLNRVRYEQYF.

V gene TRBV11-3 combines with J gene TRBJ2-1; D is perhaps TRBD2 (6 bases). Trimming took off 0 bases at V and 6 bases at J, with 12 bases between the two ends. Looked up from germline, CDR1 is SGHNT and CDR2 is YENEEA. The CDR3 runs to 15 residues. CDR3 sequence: CASSLDGSSVNEQFF. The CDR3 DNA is TGTGCCAGCAGCTTAGATGGTTCTAGCGTCAATGAGCAGTTCTTC.

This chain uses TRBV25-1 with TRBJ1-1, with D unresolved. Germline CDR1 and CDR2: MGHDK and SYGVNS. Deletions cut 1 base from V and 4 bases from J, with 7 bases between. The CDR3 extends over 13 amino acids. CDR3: CASSESRGTEAFF. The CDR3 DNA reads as TGTGCCAGCAGTGAATCTCGGGGCACTGAAGCTTTCTTT.

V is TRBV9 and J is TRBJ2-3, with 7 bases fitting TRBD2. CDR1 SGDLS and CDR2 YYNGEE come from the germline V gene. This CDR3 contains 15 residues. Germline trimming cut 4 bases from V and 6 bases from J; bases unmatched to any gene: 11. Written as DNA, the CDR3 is TGTGCCAGCAGCTCCGATGGGGCGGGAGTGGATACGCAGTATTTT. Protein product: CASSSDGAGVDTQYF.

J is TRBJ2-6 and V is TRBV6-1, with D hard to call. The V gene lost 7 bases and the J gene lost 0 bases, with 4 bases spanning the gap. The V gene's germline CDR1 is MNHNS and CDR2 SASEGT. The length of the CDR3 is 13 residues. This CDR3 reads CASTNSGANVLTF. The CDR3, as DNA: TGTGCCAGCACCAACTCTGGGGCCAACGTCCTGACTTTC.

CDR3 bases: TGTGCCACAAGCTTCAGGGGACCCACCGGGGAGCTGTTTTTT. Protein sequence: CATSFRGPTGELFF. The chain links TRBV27 to TRBJ2-2, with a tentative D call TRBD1 (6 bases). The CDR3 consists of 14 residues. Trimming stripped 10 bases from V and 4 bases from J, with 16 bases between. Germline assignment: CDR1 MNHEY and CDR2 SMNVEV (reference sequence).

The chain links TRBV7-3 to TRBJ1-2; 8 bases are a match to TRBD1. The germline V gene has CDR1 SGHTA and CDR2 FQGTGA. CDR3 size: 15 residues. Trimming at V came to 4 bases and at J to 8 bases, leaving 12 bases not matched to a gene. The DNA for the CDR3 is TGTGCCAGCAGCTCTCACCCGACAGGGGACGAAGGCTACACCTTC. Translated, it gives CASSSHPTGDEGYTF.

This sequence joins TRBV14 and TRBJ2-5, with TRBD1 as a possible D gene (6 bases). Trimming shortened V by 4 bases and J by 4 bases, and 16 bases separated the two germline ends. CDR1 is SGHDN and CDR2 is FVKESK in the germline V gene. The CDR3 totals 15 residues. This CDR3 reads CASSRDDRLRETQYF. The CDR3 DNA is TGTGCCAGCAGCCGGGACGACAGGTTAAGAGAGACCCAGTACTTC.

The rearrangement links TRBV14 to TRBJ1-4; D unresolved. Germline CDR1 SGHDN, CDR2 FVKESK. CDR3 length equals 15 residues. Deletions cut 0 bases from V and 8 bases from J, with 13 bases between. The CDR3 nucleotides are TGTGCCAGCAGCCAAGACGCTAACGCCCGGGAAAAACTGTTTTTT. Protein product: CASSQDANAREKLFF. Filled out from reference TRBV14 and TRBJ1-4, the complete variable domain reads EAGVTQFPSHSVIEKGQTVTLRCDPISGHDNLYWYRRVMGKEIKFLLHFVKESKQDESGMPNNRFLAERTGGTYSTLKVQPAELEDSGVYFCASSQDANAREKLFFGSGTQLSVL.

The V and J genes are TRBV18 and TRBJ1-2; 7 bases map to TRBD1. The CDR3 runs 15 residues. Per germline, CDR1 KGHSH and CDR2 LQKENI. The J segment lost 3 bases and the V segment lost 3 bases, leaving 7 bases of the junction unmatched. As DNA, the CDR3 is TGTGCCAGCTCACCCTCAGGGGGGTATCACTATGGCTACACCTTC. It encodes CASSPSGGYHYGYTF.

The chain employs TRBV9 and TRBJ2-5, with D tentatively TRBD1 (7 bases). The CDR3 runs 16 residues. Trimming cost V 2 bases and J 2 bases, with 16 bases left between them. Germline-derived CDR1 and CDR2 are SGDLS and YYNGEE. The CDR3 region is CASSVVPQGGQETQYF. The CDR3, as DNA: TGTGCCAGCAGCGTCGTACCCCAGGGGGGTCAAGAGACCCAGTACTTC. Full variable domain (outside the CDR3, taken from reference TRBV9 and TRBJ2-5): DSGVTQTPKHLITATGQRVTLRCSPRSGDLSVYWYQQSLDQGLQFLIQYYNGEERAKGNILERFSAQQFPDLHSELNLSSLELGDSALYFCASSVVPQGGQETQYFGPGTRLLVL.

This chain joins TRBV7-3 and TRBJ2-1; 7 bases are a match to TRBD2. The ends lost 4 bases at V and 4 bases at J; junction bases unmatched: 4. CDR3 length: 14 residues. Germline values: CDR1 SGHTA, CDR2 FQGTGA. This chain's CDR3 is CASSSGGLYNEQFF. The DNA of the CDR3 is TGTGCCAGCAGCTCGGGGGGACTTTACAATGAGCAGTTCTTC.

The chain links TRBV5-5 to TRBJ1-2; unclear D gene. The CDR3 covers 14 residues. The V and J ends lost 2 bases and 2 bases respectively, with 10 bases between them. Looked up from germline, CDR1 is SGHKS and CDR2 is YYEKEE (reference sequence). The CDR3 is CASSLQLTNYGYTF. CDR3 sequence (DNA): TGTGCCAGCAGCTTACAACTAACCAACTATGGCTACACCTTC. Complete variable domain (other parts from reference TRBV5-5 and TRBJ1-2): DAGVTQSPTHLIKTRGQQVTLRCSPISGHKSVSWYQQVLGQGPQFIFQYYEKEERGRGNFPDRFSARQFPNYSSELNVNALLLGDSALYLCASSLQLTNYGYTFGSGTRLTVV.

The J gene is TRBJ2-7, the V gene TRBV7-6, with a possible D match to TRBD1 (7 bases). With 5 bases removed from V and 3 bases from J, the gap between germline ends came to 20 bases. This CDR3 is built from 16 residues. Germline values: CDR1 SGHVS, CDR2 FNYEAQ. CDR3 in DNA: TGTGCCAGCAGCGAAGGGATCGGAGGGGGCTACTACGAGCAGTACTTC. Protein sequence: CASSEGIGGGYYEQYF.

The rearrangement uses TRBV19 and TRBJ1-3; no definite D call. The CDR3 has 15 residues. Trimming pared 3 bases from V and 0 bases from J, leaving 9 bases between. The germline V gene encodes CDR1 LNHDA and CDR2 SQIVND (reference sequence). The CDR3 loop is CASSIGVSSGNTIYF. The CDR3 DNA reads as TGTGCCAGTAGTATCGGGGTAAGCTCTGGAAACACCATATATTTT.

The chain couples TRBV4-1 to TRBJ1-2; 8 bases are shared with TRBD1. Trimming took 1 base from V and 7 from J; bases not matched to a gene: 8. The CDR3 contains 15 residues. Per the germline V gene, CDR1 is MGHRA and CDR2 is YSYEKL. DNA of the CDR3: TGCGCCAGCAGCCAAGGACAGGGGTCATCTTTTGGCTACACCTTC. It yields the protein CASSQGQGSSFGYTF.

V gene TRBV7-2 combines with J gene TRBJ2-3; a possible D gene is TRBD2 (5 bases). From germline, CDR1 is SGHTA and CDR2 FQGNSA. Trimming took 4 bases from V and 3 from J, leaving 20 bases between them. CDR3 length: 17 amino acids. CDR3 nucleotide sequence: TGTGCCAGCAGCTCCGAACTGACGTGGCGGGTAACAGATACGCAGTATTTT. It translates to CASSSELTWRVTDTQYF. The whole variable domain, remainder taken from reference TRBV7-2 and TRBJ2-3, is GAGVSQSPSNKVTEKGKDVELRCDPISGHTALYWYRQSLGQGLEFLIYFQGNSAPDKSGLPSDRFSAERTGGSVSTLTIQRTQQEDSAVYLCASSSELTWRVTDTQYFGPGTRLTVL.

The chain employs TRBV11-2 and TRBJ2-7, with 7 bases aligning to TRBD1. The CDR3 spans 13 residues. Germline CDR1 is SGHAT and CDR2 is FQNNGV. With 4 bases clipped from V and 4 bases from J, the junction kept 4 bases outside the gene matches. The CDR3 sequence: CASSSLQGYEQYF. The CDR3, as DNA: TGTGCCAGCAGCTCGTTACAGGGGTACGAGCAGTACTTC. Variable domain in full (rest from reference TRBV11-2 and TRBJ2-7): EAGVAQSPRYKIIEKRQSVAFWCNPISGHATLYWYQQILGQGPKLLIQFQNNGVVDDSQLPKDRFSAERLKGVDSTLKIQPAKLEDSAVYLCASSSLQGYEQYFGPGTRLTVT.

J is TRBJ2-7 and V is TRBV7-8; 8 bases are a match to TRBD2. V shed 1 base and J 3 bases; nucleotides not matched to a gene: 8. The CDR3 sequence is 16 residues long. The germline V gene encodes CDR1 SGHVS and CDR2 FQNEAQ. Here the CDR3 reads CASSLGRGANVYEQYF. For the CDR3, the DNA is TGTGCCAGCAGCTTAGGGCGGGGGGCCAATGTCTACGAGCAGTACTTC.

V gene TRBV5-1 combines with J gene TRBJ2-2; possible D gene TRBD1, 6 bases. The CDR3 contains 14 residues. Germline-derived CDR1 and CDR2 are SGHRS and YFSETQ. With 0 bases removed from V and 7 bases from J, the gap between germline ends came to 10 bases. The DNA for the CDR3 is TGCGCCAGCAGCTTGGGGCAGGGGTTCGGGGAGCTGTTTTTT. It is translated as CASSLGQGFGELFF.

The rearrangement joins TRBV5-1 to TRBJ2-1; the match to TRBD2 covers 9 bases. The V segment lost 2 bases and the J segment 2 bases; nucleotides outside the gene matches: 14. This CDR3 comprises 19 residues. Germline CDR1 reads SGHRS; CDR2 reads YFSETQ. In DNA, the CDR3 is TGCGCCAGCAGCTTTGGACTAGCGCCAACACCGACGCCCTACAATGAGCAGTTCTTC. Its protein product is CASSFGLAPTPTPYNEQFF.

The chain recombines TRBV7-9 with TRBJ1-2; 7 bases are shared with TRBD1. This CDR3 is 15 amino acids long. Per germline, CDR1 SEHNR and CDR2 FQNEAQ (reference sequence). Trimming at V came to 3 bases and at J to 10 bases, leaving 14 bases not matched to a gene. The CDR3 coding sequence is TGTGCCAGCAGCTTGGGGCCGGGACAGCCAGTCTTCTACACCTTC. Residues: CASSLGPGQPVFYTF.

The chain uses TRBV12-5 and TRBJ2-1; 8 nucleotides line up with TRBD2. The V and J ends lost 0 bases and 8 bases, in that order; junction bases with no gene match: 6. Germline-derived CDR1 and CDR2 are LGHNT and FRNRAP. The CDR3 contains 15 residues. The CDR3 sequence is CASGLVRAGGHEQFF. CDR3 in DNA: TGTGCTAGTGGTTTGGTACGGGCGGGAGGCCATGAGCAGTTCTTC.